This T cell receptor (beta chain) is drawn from a study of T cell responses to AZD1222 COVID-19 vaccine. As concerns this clone: Its cognate antigen is unknown.

Whole-study findings and limits: All repertoire sampling was performed exclusively after the peak T cell response. Vaccine-associated CD4 TCRs ranged over spike, dominating at 160-218 and 743-854. Baseline serostatus was positive in only six AZD1222 recipients. Most donors were white British and more were female, and clonal diversity was possibly underestimated.

Only in-frame clones appear in the TCRdb table, and some are missing; sequencing was by immunoSEQ multiplex PCR. The sample shows about 110,000 clones, over 85% of them seen only once. The germline gives CDR1 LGHNA, CDR2 YSLEER. Between the trimmed V and J ends, which lost 0 bases and 10 bases, there was a span of 7 bases. The CDR3 sequence is 13 residues long. This material consisted of peripheral blood, taken on day 0 of AZD1222 vaccination. This TCR derives from an adult in good health. The V and J genes are TRBV4-3 and TRBJ1-6; D gene unclear. CDR3 sequence: CASSQEGRSPLHF. The CDR3 DNA is TGCGCCAGCAGCCAAGAGGGTAGATCACCCCTCCACTTT.